This TCR beta chain emerged from a study of blood T cell repertoires in COVID-19. In the study overall: Samples of COVID-19 (acute and convalescent) were obtained from the United States, Italy and Spain.

In germline, CDR1 is SNHLY, CDR2 FYNNEI. The CDR3 spans 14 residues. V was cut by 6 bases and J by 1 base, with 9 bases left in between. Per the original methods: Amplification from reference gene primers served as the basis for estimated nucleated cell counts. Assay used: immunoSEQ multiplex PCR; TCRdb lists only in-frame clones, some missing. From that table come the V and J calls and clone size; the DNA was used to work out D and trimming. The sample gives 150,000 to 200,000 clones, about 86% of which show up once; approximately 7% is in the top ten. The TCR originated in a man aged 45-60 years with active or convalescent COVID-19. Sequencing used peripheral blood. The rearrangement uses TRBV2 and TRBJ1-4; no clear D. The CDR3 coding sequence is TGTGCCAGCAGAAACTACGAAACTAATGAAAAACTGTTTTTT. Translated, it gives CASRNYETNEKLFF.